Below, 21 T cell receptor beta chains from the same sample are listed, as sequenced in a study of a mutant IDH1 vaccine in newly diagnosed glioma. Their recognized antigens are unknown. Specified time point: week 23, last vaccination. Every single dose of the vaccine, 300 ug of mutant IDH1 20-mer peptide, came with topical imiquimod. Sequencing used immunoSEQ multiplex PCR; TCRdb keeps in-frame clones, though not all of them. The table has about 53,000 clones, roughly three quarters seen once. Here the sequenced sample was PBMCs, taken from a glioma patient whose treatment included an IDH1 peptide vaccine. The source is a woman in her thirties or forties with glioma. Some clones in this sample may be carry-over from other donors' samples.

CDR3 sequence reads: CASSLPGDNSPLHF. DNA for the CDR3: TGTGCCAGCAGCTTGCCGGGGGATAATTCACCCCTCCACTTT. The rearrangement uses TRBV5-6 and TRBJ1-6, with a weak D call TRBD1 (5 bases). The germline CDR1 and CDR2 sequences are SGHDT and YYEEEE. The V end was cut by 1 base, the J end by 5 bases, with 7 bases between. This CDR3 has 14 amino acids.

The chain has TRBV10-2 and TRBJ1-1; D remains unclear. Germline values: CDR1 WSHSY, CDR2 SAAADI. V was cut by 7 bases and J by 1 base, with 10 bases left in between. CDR3 size: 13 residues. The DNA of the CDR3 is TGCGCCAGCACCCCCCGGGGGAACACTGAAGCTTTCTTT. As protein: CASTPRGNTEAFF.

The chain has TRBV19 and TRBJ2-7; 8 nucleotides match TRBD2. The CDR3 extends over 15 amino acids. From germline, CDR1 is LNHDA and CDR2 SQIVND (reference sequence). The ends lost 5 bases at V and 4 bases at J; junction bases unmatched: 10. The DNA for the CDR3 is TGTGCCAGTAGTTACTCCGGGAGGGCCGGTTACGAGCAGTACTTC. This codes for CASSYSGRAGYEQYF.

This clone occurred a few times. This chain joins TRBV4-3 and TRBJ1-1; 10 bases align to TRBD1. In germline, CDR1 is LGHNA, CDR2 YSLEER. With V trimmed by 1 base and J by 0 bases, 2 bases remained unmatched. This CDR3 spans 16 amino acids. The DNA for the CDR3 is TGCGCCAGCAGCCAAGGGACAGGGGGATTGAACACTGAAGCTTTCTTT. Translating gives CASSQGTGGLNTEAFF.

The V and J genes are TRBV29-1 and TRBJ2-2; 8 positions agree with TRBD2. The CDR3 contains 13 residues. Trimming removed 5 bases from V and 7 bases from J; junction bases left unmatched: 6. Germline V lookup: CDR1 SQVTM, CDR2 ANQGSEA. DNA for the CDR3: TGCAGCGTTCCCGGGACTAGAAACGGGGAGCTGTTTTTT. Its protein product is CSVPGTRNGELFF.

This chain links TRBV5-4 with TRBJ2-3, with D hard to call. The V gene's germline CDR1 is SGHNT and CDR2 YYREEE (reference sequence). There are 16 residues in the CDR3. V was pared by 4 bases and J by 1 base, with 16 bases between. Written as DNA, the CDR3 is TGTGCCAGCAGCACCCAAACGGGTTGGGGCACAGATACGCAGTATTTT. Translating it yields CASSTQTGWGTDTQYF.

The CDR3 region has the DNA TGCAGCGTTGGGGTGGCGGGGGCCACAGATACGCAGTATTTT. Its translation is CSVGVAGATDTQYF. V and J are TRBV29-1 and TRBJ2-3, with D possibly TRBD2 on 7 matching bases. V was cut by 4 bases and J by 2 bases, with 13 bases left in between. The length of the CDR3 is 14 residues. Looked up from germline, CDR1 is SQVTM and CDR2 is ANQGSEA.

CDR3 protein: CASSEALLRGKLFF. The CDR3 DNA sequence: TGTGCCAGCAGTGAAGCGCTCCTTCGGGGGAAACTGTTTTTT. V usage is TRBV2 and J usage is TRBJ1-4; D possibly corresponds to TRBD1 (5 bases). Germline V gives CDR1 SNHLY, CDR2 FYNNEI. Trimming cost V 0 bases and J 11 bases, with 13 bases left between them. This CDR3 spans 14 amino acids.

V usage is TRBV2 and J usage is TRBJ2-7; D gene ambiguous. Germline-derived CDR1 and CDR2 are SNHLY and FYNNEI. The CDR3 length is 12 residues. V lost 8 bases and J 3 bases, leaving 11 bases between the germline ends. The CDR3 nucleotides are TGTGCCAGCTTAAACCCCAACTACGAGCAGTACTTC. It translates to CASLNPNYEQYF.

This clone turned up a few times. The rearrangement joins TRBV6-5 to TRBJ2-2; possibly TRBD1 for D (6 bases). This CDR3 has 13 residues. The germline V gene has CDR1 MNHEY and CDR2 SVGAGI. Trimming removed 6 bases at V and 4 bases at J, with 9 bases between. The CDR3 DNA sequence: TGTGCCAGCAGGGACAGCGTCACCGGGGAGCTGTTTTTT. It encodes CASRDSVTGELFF.

The rearrangement uses TRBV7-6 and TRBJ2-1; 7 bases fit TRBD2. With V trimmed by 1 base and J by 5 bases, 5 bases remained unmatched. Germline V gene data show CDR1 as SGHVS and CDR2 as FNYEAQ. The CDR3 runs 15 residues. CDR3 DNA sequence: TGTGCCAGCAGCTTAGGTCTAGCGGTCGACAATGAGCAGTTCTTC. Amino acid sequence: CASSLGLAVDNEQFF.

The CDR3 DNA reads as TGTGCCAGCAGCCCCATTCAATTCGGCTACAATGAGCAGTTCTTC. Residues: CASSPIQFGYNEQFF. The V and J genes are TRBV4-2 and TRBJ2-1; D uncertain. Trimming removed 4 bases at V and 3 bases at J, with 13 bases between. The CDR3 runs 15 residues. CDR1 is LGHNA, CDR2 YNFKEQ, per germline.

The rearrangement links TRBV9 to TRBJ2-6, with a weak D call TRBD1 (6 bases). This CDR3 comprises 16 residues. In germline, CDR1 is SGDLS, CDR2 YYNGEE. The V end lost 3 bases, the J end lost 4 bases, and 14 bases lay between the germline ends. In DNA form, the CDR3 reads TGTGCCAGCAGCGCAACCCAGGGGTCCGGGGCCAACGTCCTGACTTTC. Protein: CASSATQGSGANVLTF.

V and J are TRBV9 and TRBJ1-6; no definite D call. The CDR3 loop spans 17 amino acids. Germline V lookup: CDR1 SGDLS, CDR2 YYNGEE. Trimming removed 0 bases from V and 10 bases from J, with 20 bases in between. DNA of the CDR3: TGTGCCAGCAGCGTAGGTCGTAGAGGAGGAGTCAGGTCACCCCTCCACTTT. It specifies CASSVGRRGGVRSPLHF.

This clone has a handful of counts. The rearrangement uses TRBV19 and TRBJ1-1; tentative D call: TRBD1 (5 bases). The CDR3 has 13 amino acids. Germline V CDR1 and CDR2: LNHDA, SQIVND (reference sequence). V lost 3 bases and J 12 bases, leaving 17 bases between the germline ends. DNA of the CDR3: TGTGCCAGTAGTATCTACGGGGGGACTGAGACTTTCTTT. As protein: CASSIYGGTETFF.

The V and J genes are TRBV30 and TRBJ2-3; 14 positions agree with TRBD2. The CDR3 has 17 residues. The germline V gene encodes CDR1 GTSNPN and CDR2 SVGIG (reference sequence). Trimming at V came to 4 bases and at J to 4 bases, leaving 10 bases not matched to a gene. CDR3 in amino acids: CAWNEGLAGGSADTQYF. As DNA, the CDR3 is TGTGCCTGGAACGAAGGACTAGCGGGGGGCTCCGCAGATACGCAGTATTTT.

Concerning this clone itself: Germline and junction disagree at one end, which may indicate a read error. The V gene is TRBV7-8, the J gene TRBJ2-7; a weak D match, TRBD1 (6 bases). CDR1 and CDR2 from the germline V gene are SGHVS and FQNEAQ. CDR3 length: 14 residues. Written as DNA, the CDR3 is TGTGCCAGCAGCTTAGCGGACCCAGGGGAAGAGCGGTACTTC. It encodes CASSLADPGEERYF.

This chain links TRBV5-5 with TRBJ1-6; 7 nucleotides match TRBD1. CDR1 is SGHKS and CDR2 is YYEKEE in the germline V gene (reference sequence). The V gene end was trimmed by 4 bases and the J gene end by 6 bases; junction bases not matched to a gene: 4. This CDR3 spans 14 amino acids. For the CDR3, the DNA is TGTGCCAGCAGCCGGACAGGTGGTAATTCACCCCTCCACTTT. Its protein is CASSRTGGNSPLHF.

This chain links TRBV19 with TRBJ1-2; D uncertain. This CDR3 has 14 residues. The germline CDR1 and CDR2 sequences are LNHDA and SQIVND (reference sequence). V was pared by 4 bases and J by 3 bases, with 12 bases between. The CDR3 spells CASSTEGSDYGYTF. CDR3 nucleotide sequence: TGTGCCAGTAGTACGGAGGGAAGCGACTATGGCTACACCTTC.

This sequence joins TRBV4-1 and TRBJ1-4; no reliable D call. Germline V lookup: CDR1 MGHRA, CDR2 YSYEKL. The CDR3 spans 14 residues. V dropped 0 bases and J dropped 10 bases, with 12 bases sitting between them. CDR3 nucleotide sequence: TGCGCCAGCAGCCAAGAAGGCCAAAGAGTAAAACTGTTTTTT. Protein sequence: CASSQEGQRVKLFF.

This sequence joins TRBV7-9 and TRBJ1-1, with 10 positions matching TRBD1. Germline V gives CDR1 SEHNR, CDR2 FQNEAQ (reference sequence). There are 15 residues in the CDR3. The trim removed 5 bases at V and 5 bases at J, leaving 8 bases unmatched. The CDR3 bases are TGTGCCAGCAGCCCGAGACAGGGGGCGAGGACTGAAGCTTTCTTT. It translates to CASSPRQGARTEAFF.